This T cell receptor beta chain stems from a study of control samples from healthy donors and cancer patients. A single count supports this clone. Measured with immunoSEQ multiplex PCR; TCRdb has only the in-frame clones, and not every one. The table lists tens of thousands of clones, 89% of them singletons. Trimming cost V 3 bases and J 4 bases; bases outside gene matches: 3. Germline assignment: CDR1 KGHSH and CDR2 LQKENI. The CDR3 totals 16 residues. The TCR was taken from a man aged 50-60 years in good health. The rearrangement uses TRBV18 and TRBJ2-3; 14 nucleotides line up with TRBD2. Sequenced material: blood. DNA for the CDR3: TGTGCCAGCTCACCGCCGGGACTAGCGGGGGCAGATACGCAGTATTTT. Its translation: CASSPPGLAGADTQYF.